This T cell receptor beta chain was profiled in a study of blood T cell repertoires in COVID-19. Study-wide background: The cDNA or gDNA used as material had been derived from T cells, B-cell-depleted T cells, or PBMCs.

The ends lost 6 bases at V and 5 bases at J; junction bases unmatched: 7. In germline, CDR1 is LNHDA, CDR2 SQIVND (reference sequence). This CDR3 has 14 amino acids. Assay: immunoSEQ multiplex PCR; the TCRdb copy retains only in-frame clones and omits some. This table holds under 150,000 clones, 80% to 90% found once. The sequencing sample was made of peripheral blood. This chain uses TRBV19 with TRBJ2-5; TRBD1 aligns across 9 bases. The TCR comes from a woman in her fifties or sixties with active COVID-19. CDR3: CASSLGQGSETQYF. The CDR3 nucleotides are TGTGCCAGTAGCCTGGGACAGGGCAGCGAGACCCAGTACTTC.